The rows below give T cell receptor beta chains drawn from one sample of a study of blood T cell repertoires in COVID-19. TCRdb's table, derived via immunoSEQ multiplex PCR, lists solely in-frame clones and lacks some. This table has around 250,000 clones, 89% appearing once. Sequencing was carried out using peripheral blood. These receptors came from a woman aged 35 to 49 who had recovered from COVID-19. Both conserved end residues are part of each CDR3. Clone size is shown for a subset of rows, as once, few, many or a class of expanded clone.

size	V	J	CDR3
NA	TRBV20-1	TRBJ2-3	CSAGGADTQYF
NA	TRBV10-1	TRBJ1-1	CASRAHRGLYTEAFF
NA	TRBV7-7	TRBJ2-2	CASSLGVGVAGELFF
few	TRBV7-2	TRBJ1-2	CASSSGHNYGYTF
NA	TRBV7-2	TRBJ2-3	CASSLALVSDTQYF
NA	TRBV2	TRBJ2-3	CASTWDRGSTDTQYF
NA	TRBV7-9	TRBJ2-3	CASSQGTLDTQYF
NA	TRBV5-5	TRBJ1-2	CASSYIYGYTF
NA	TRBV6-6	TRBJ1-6	CASSQTRGRAQNSPLHF
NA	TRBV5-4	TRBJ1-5	CASSREPNQPQHF
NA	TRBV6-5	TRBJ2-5	CASSLVLRGGETQYF